This passage covers 10 T cell receptor beta chains from one sample sequenced in a study of T cell repertoires in cytomegalovirus infection. From the reads, TCRdb called clonotypes with MiXCR, one entry per CDR3 protein. This table holds under 800,000 distinct CDR3 sequences, 24% found once. Sequenced material: CD8+ T cells from PBMCs. The source is a human donor in good health (CMV status not recorded). Some clones in this sample may be carry-over from other donors' samples.

This clonotype was counted ten times or more. This chain joins TRBV7-6 and TRBJ1-2; the D is unclear. Germline CDR1 is SGHVS and CDR2 is FNYEAQ. This CDR3 region has 14 residues. V was pared by 5 bases and J by 1 base, with 11 bases between. As DNA, the CDR3 is TGTGCCAGCAGCACCGGGCAGGATAACTATGGCTACACCTTC. The encoded protein is CASSTGQDNYGYTF.

The chain links TRBV6-6 to TRBJ1-2, with a possible D match to TRBD1 (5 bases). Germline CDR1 is MNHNY and CDR2 is SVGAGI (reference sequence). V lost 0 bases and J lost 8, with 31 bases in between. This CDR3 region has 20 residues. The CDR3: CASSYSNSGTGGHGVGGYTF. The DNA for the CDR3 is TGTGCCAGCAGTTACTCCAACTCGGGGACCGGTGGACATGGGGTCGGCGGCTACACCTTC.

At least ten counts were recorded for this clonotype. The chain recombines TRBV7-8 with TRBJ2-1, with 9 bases aligning to TRBD2. CDR1 and CDR2 (germline): SGHVS, FQNEAQ. J gave up 1 base and V 1 base, and 8 bases lay outside the gene matches. This CDR3 is 18 amino acids long. CDR3 sequence reads: CASSLGTSAEMSYNEQFF. DNA of the CDR3: TGTGCCAGCAGCTTAGGGACTAGCGCAGAAATGTCCTACAATGAGCAGTTCTTC.

Ten or more counts support this clonotype. This sequence joins TRBV7-9 and TRBJ2-4; no definite D call. Germline CDR1 reads SEHNR; CDR2 reads FQNEAQ (reference sequence). CDR3 length: 19 amino acids. Deletions cut 1 base from V and 0 bases from J, with 19 bases between. This chain's CDR3 is CASSLELQHDLIAKNIQYF. DNA for the CDR3: TGTGCCAGCAGCTTAGAACTTCAACACGACCTGATAGCCAAAAACATTCAGTACTTC. The full variable domain, with the rest looked up from reference TRBV7-9 and TRBJ2-4, is DTGVSQNPRHKITKRGQNVTFRCDPISEHNRLYWYRQTLGQGPEFLTYFQNEAQLEKSRLLSDRFSAERPKGSFSTLEIQRTEQGDSAMYLCASSLELQHDLIAKNIQYFGAGTRLSVL.

Of note for this clonotype: A much bigger clone sits one base away, suggesting this may be a read error. The chain couples TRBV7-3 to TRBJ2-7; the match to TRBD1 covers 7 bases. The CDR3 extends over 15 amino acids. V shed 6 bases, J shed 0 bases, and the junction held 8 bases outside the gene matches. Per germline, CDR1 SGHTA and CDR2 FQGTGA. The CDR3 nucleotides read TGTGCCAGCAGACCCACAGGGGCGAGCTCCTACGAGCAGTACTTC. This translates into CASRPTGASSYEQYF.

CDR3 coding DNA: TGTGCCAGCAGTTTAAGGGGGATAGCGGTGAGCTCCTACAATGAGCAGTTCTTC. It is translated as CASSLRGIAVSSYNEQFF. V is TRBV28 and J is TRBJ2-1; perhaps D is TRBD1 or TRBD2 (6 bases each). Trimming removed 2 bases from V and 0 bases from J, with 17 bases in between. CDR1 MDHEN and CDR2 SYDVKM come from the germline V gene. The CDR3 length is 18 residues.

This chain links TRBV5-1 with TRBJ1-4; weak D call: TRBD1 (6 bases). CDR1 and CDR2 (germline): SGHRS, YFSETQ. V lost 0 bases to trimming and J lost 8 bases, with 14 bases between them. This CDR3 spans 15 amino acids. This CDR3 reads CASSLEPQGWEKLFF. CDR3 DNA: TGCGCCAGCAGCTTGGAGCCACAGGGTTGGGAAAAACTGTTTTTT.

For this clonotype: This may be a read error, as it is one base from a much larger clone. The chain carries TRBV12-3 or TRBV12-4 and TRBJ1-5; no definite D call. The CDR3 loop spans 13 amino acids. The CDR3 reads CASGEGAEQPRHF. Here the CDR3 DNA reads TGTGCCAGCGGAGAGGGCGCGGAACAGCCCCGGCATTTT.

This clonotype came up many times. V and J are TRBV7-9 and TRBJ2-3; the D gene could be TRBD1 or TRBD2 (6 bases each). Trimming removed 2 bases at V and 0 bases at J, with 9 bases between. Germline V CDR1 and CDR2: SEHNR, FQNEAQ (reference sequence). This CDR3 has 15 amino acids. The CDR3 sequence is CASSLRGASTDTQYF. CDR3 nucleotide sequence: TGTGCCAGCAGCTTAAGGGGGGCAAGCACAGATACGCAGTATTTT. Filled out from reference TRBV7-9 and TRBJ2-3, the complete variable domain reads DTGVSQNPRHKITKRGQNVTFRCDPISEHNRLYWYRQTLGQGPEFLTYFQNEAQLEKSRLLSDRFSAERPKGSFSTLEIQRTEQGDSAMYLCASSLRGASTDTQYFGPGTRLTVL.

The CDR3 loop reads CSVGARGGSSGANVLTF. Written as DNA, the CDR3 is TGCAGCGTTGGGGCAAGAGGGGGCAGCTCTGGGGCCAACGTCCTGACTTTC. The chain carries TRBV29-1 and TRBJ2-6, with 7 bases fitting TRBD1. V gave up 4 bases and J gave up 0 bases; unmatched junction bases: 9. The CDR3 is 17 residues long. Germline CDR1 and CDR2: SQVTM and ANQGSEA.